One sample yielded the 22 T cell receptor beta chains listed below, sequenced in a study of T cells in Graves' hyperthyroidism and ophthalmopathy. Amplification of TCR beta CDR3 regions was performed using RNA transcripts as template. The TCR CDR3 first-round RT-PCR relied on the HTBI primer set. TCRdb fed the multiplex PCR reads into MiXCR, producing one record per CDR3 protein. This table holds 600,000 to 700,000 distinct CDR3 sequences, roughly 45% found once. Sequencing was carried out using peripheral blood or thyroid tissue (not recorded which). All receptors come from an adult man with Graves' disease, either hyperthyroidism or ophthalmopathy (not recorded which).

The rearrangement uses TRBV30 and TRBJ1-4; 7 bases match TRBD1. The V and J ends lost 5 bases and 8 bases, in that order; junction bases with no gene match: 2. This CDR3 has 11 amino acids. From germline, CDR1 is GTSNPN and CDR2 SVGIG (reference sequence). For the CDR3, the DNA is TGTGCCTGGGACAGGGACGAAAAACTGTTTTTT. This sequence encodes CAWDRDEKLFF.

This clonotype was picked up many times. This chain links TRBV5-4 with TRBJ2-5; TRBD2 agrees at 11 bases. Germline CDR1 reads SGHNT; CDR2 reads YYREEE (reference sequence). This CDR3 region has 16 residues. V lost 0 bases and J lost 0; bases outside the gene matches: 1. The CDR3 bases are TGTGCCAGCAGCTTGGGACTAGCGGGAAACCAAGAGACCCAGTACTTC. It specifies CASSLGLAGNQETQYF.

This clonotype has just one count. The CDR3 reads CASTSVGGRYTEAFF. In nucleotides, the CDR3 is TGCGCCAGCACCTCAGTAGGGGGGAGGTACACTGAAGCTTTCTTT. V usage is TRBV4-1 and J usage is TRBJ1-1; D perhaps matches TRBD1 (6 bases). CDR1 and CDR2 (germline): MGHRA, YSYEKL. CDR3 length: 15 amino acids. Trimming removed 7 bases from V and 3 bases from J, with 18 bases in between.

This clonotype was picked up many times. The rearrangement joins TRBV5-1 to TRBJ1-4, with a tentative D call TRBD1 (5 bases). The V end was cut by 4 bases, the J end by 7 bases, with 17 bases between. The germline gives CDR1 SGHRS, CDR2 YFSETQ. This CDR3 has 15 residues. CDR3 region: CASSRTGERGEKLFF. The CDR3 nucleotides are TGCGCCAGCAGCCGGACGGGGGAGCGAGGTGAAAAACTGTTTTTT.

This clonotype was counted ten times or more. The rearrangement joins TRBV2 to TRBJ2-7; 7 positions match TRBD1. CDR1 and CDR2 from the germline V gene are SNHLY and FYNNEI. The CDR3 covers 12 residues. J was trimmed by 3 bases and V by 6 bases; bases with no gene match: 2. The CDR3 sequence: CASRSGGYEQYF. CDR3 DNA: TGTGCCAGCAGATCAGGGGGCTACGAGCAGTACTTC.

About this clonotype: A junction boundary mismatches the germline segment, possibly from a read error. V usage is TRBV7-6 and J usage is TRBJ2-7, with D perhaps TRBD1 (6 bases). The CDR3 runs 16 residues. CDR1 and CDR2 from the germline V gene are SGHVS and FNYEAQ. The CDR3 DNA is TGCGCCAGCAGCCAAGTCACCGCGCAGGGGTCATACGAGCAGTACTTC. Its translation: CASSQVTAQGSYEQYF.

This clonotype was observed a few times. This chain joins TRBV29-1 and TRBJ2-7; possible D gene TRBD1, 8 bases. With 1 base removed from V and 2 bases from J, the gap between germline ends came to 18 bases. Looked up from germline, CDR1 is SQVTM and CDR2 is ANQGSEA. The CDR3 covers 16 residues. CDR3 nucleotide sequence: TGCAGCGTTGAAGTGGTAACAGGGGGGGCCGCCTACGAGCAGTACTTC. Protein sequence: CSVEVVTGGAAYEQYF.

This clonotype was observed a handful of times. The gene calls are TRBV20-1 and TRBJ1-1; TRBD1 might be the D (6 bases). CDR1 DFQATT and CDR2 SNEGSKA come from the germline V gene (reference sequence). The CDR3 covers 15 residues. Between the trimmed V and J ends, which lost 0 bases and 6 bases, there was a span of 17 bases. CDR3 loop: CSARDPTGSGSEAFF. The CDR3 DNA sequence: TGCAGTGCTAGAGACCCCACAGGGTCCGGGTCTGAAGCTTTCTTT.

This CDR3 is CASSLSGTGDYGYTF. In DNA, the CDR3 is TGTGCCAGCAGCTTATCCGGGACAGGAGACTATGGCTACACCTTC. The genes are TRBV7-9 and TRBJ1-2, with 8 bases fitting TRBD1. Trimming took 2 bases from V and 3 from J; bases not matched to a gene: 5. CDR1 is SEHNR and CDR2 is FQNEAQ in the germline V gene (reference sequence). This CDR3 is 15 amino acids long.

This clonotype was observed a single time. This chain joins TRBV15 and TRBJ1-6, with D uncertain. Germline CDR1 LNHNV, CDR2 YYDKDF (reference sequence). The CDR3 is 15 residues long. Trimming took off 3 bases at V and 10 bases at J, with 16 bases between the two ends. The CDR3 DNA sequence: TGTGCCACCAGCAGCCTCGCGACCGCCGGCTCACCCCTCCACTTT. It yields the protein CATSSLATAGSPLHF.

The rearrangement links TRBV20-1 to TRBJ2-5; D may match TRBD1 or TRBD2 (5 bases each). The CDR3 contains 13 residues. Trimming cost V 5 bases and J 1 base, with 11 bases left between them. CDR1 and CDR2 from the germline V gene are DFQATT and SNEGSKA (reference sequence). CDR3 sequence (DNA): TGCAGTGCTCGCCCCGGGACCCAAGAGACCCAGTACTTC. It specifies CSARPGTQETQYF.

This CDR3 is CASSQGQLHHSPLHF. The CDR3 DNA reads TGTGCCAGCAGCCAGGGACAGCTTCACCATTCACCCCTCCACTTT. V usage is TRBV7-8 and J usage is TRBJ1-6; 7 bases agree with TRBD1. The V gene end was trimmed by 5 bases and the J gene end by 8 bases; junction bases not matched to a gene: 9. This CDR3 is built from 15 residues. The germline V gene encodes CDR1 SGHVS and CDR2 FQNEAQ. Complete variable domain (other parts from reference TRBV7-8 and TRBJ1-6): GAGVSQSPRYKVAKRGQDVALRCDPISGHVSLFWYQQALGQGPEFLTYFQNEAQLDKSGLPSDRFFAERPEGSVSTLKIQRTQQEDSAVYLCASSQGQLHHSPLHFGNGTRLTVT.

In this sample, this clonotype turned up many times. V usage is TRBV7-9 and J usage is TRBJ1-5, with TRBD1 matching 9 bases. The ends lost 4 bases at V and 7 bases at J; junction bases unmatched: 8. The CDR3 consists of 15 residues. Germline CDR1 is SEHNR and CDR2 is FQNEAQ (reference sequence). The CDR3 loop reads CASSSTGGREQPQHF. Here the CDR3 DNA reads TGTGCCAGCAGCTCTACAGGGGGCCGGGAACAGCCCCAGCATTTT.

This clonotype was observed a few times. The chain uses TRBV7-8 and TRBJ1-1; 9 bases are shared with TRBD1. V lost 3 bases, J lost 0 bases, and 5 bases stayed unmatched. From germline, CDR1 is SGHVS and CDR2 FQNEAQ. CDR3 length equals 16 residues. CDR3 nucleotides: TGTGCCAGCAGCTTGGGACAGGGCCTCCTGAACACTGAAGCTTTCTTT. As protein: CASSLGQGLLNTEAFF.

The rearrangement joins TRBV7-2 to TRBJ1-1, with D maybe TRBD1 (5 bases). Between the trimmed V and J ends, which lost 6 bases and 4 bases, there was a span of 9 bases. Germline CDR1 and CDR2: SGHTA and FQGNSA. The CDR3 spans 12 residues. CDR3 amino acids: CASSNRSTEAFF. CDR3 bases: TGTGCCAGCAGTAACAGGAGCACTGAAGCTTTCTTT.

V and J are TRBV5-1 and TRBJ2-7; 13 bases are shared with TRBD2. J gave up 6 bases and V 5 bases, and 5 bases lay outside the gene matches. Germline values: CDR1 SGHRS, CDR2 YFSETQ. There are 14 residues in the CDR3. CDR3 DNA sequence: TGCGCCAGCAGTTGGACTAGCGGGAGAGGCGAGCAGTACTTC. Encoded protein: CASSWTSGRGEQYF.

The chain has TRBV3-1 and TRBJ2-2; D remains ambiguous. The CDR3 sequence is 17 residues long. The germline gives CDR1 LGHDT, CDR2 YNNKEL (reference sequence). Trimming stripped 0 bases from V and 0 bases from J, with 11 bases between. CDR3 loop: CASSQDRRFTNTGELFF. The CDR3 coding sequence is TGTGCCAGCAGCCAAGATAGGAGATTCACGAACACCGGGGAGCTGTTTTTT.

This clonotype was seen only a few times. The genes are TRBV12-3 or TRBV12-4 and TRBJ1-2, with D possibly matching TRBD1 (5 bases). V dropped 0 bases and J dropped 3 bases, with 17 bases sitting between them. CDR3 size: 17 residues. CDR3 sequence reads: CASSLARVKEEDYGYTF. In DNA, the CDR3 is TGTGCCAGCAGTTTAGCCAGGGTAAAGGAAGAGGACTATGGCTACACCTTC.

V gene TRBV19 combines with J gene TRBJ1-5; the D gene is possibly TRBD1 (5 bases). CDR1 LNHDA and CDR2 SQIVND come from the germline V gene (reference sequence). The CDR3 totals 15 residues. V shed 4 bases and J shed 11 bases, with 21 bases lying between them. The CDR3 sequence is CASSRGLAGEETQHF. In DNA form, the CDR3 reads TGTGCCAGTAGTAGGGGACTAGCGGGAGAAGAGACCCAGCATTTT. The entire variable domain, with the rest obtained from reference TRBV19 and TRBJ1-5, is as follows: DGGITQSPKYLFRKEGQNVTLSCEQNLNHDAMYWYRQDPGQGLRLIYYSQIVNDFQKGDIAEGYSVSREKKESFPLTVTSAQKNPTAFYLCASSRGLAGEETQHFGDGTRLSIL.

Concerning this clonotype itself: An end of the junction differs from the germline gene, which may be a read error. V usage is TRBV24-1 and J usage is TRBJ2-2; 11 nucleotides match TRBD2. The CDR3 runs to 16 residues. Germline lookup yields CDR1 KGHDR and CDR2 SFDVKD. The CDR3 sequence is CASSKGTSGNTGELFF. The CDR3 coding sequence is TGTGCCAGCAGTAAAGGGACTAGCGGGAACACCGGGGAGCTGTTTTTT.

This clonotype appeared a few times. The CDR3, as DNA: TGTGCCAGCAGTGCGGACAGGGGCGGAAAACTGTTTTTT. This encodes CASSADRGGKLFF. The chain carries TRBV6-1 and TRBJ1-4; TRBD1 aligns across 9 bases. The CDR3 is 13 residues long. The junction had 4 bases not matched to a gene; V was cut back by 4 bases and J by 10 bases. Per germline, CDR1 MNHNS and CDR2 SASEGT.

About this clonotype: This may stem from a read error, because a much larger clone lies one nucleotide away. The V and J genes are TRBV29-1 and TRBJ2-5; 11 bases line up with TRBD1. Germline V gene lookup returns CDR1 SQVTM and CDR2 ANQGSEA. The CDR3 loop spans 14 amino acids. The CDR3 sequence is CGVGDRGLEETQYF. CDR3 DNA sequence: TGCGGCGTTGGGGACAGGGGGTTGGAAGAGACCCAGTACTTC.